The 22 T cell receptor beta chains reported below all come from one sample, sequenced in a study of CD8 T cells in ankylosing spondylitis. Via MiXCR, TCRdb re-called the 5' RACE reads, giving one row per CDR3 protein. This table holds a few hundred thousand distinct CDR3 sequences, 20% found once. The sequenced sample consisted of blood, either unsorted or a sorted T cell fraction (not recorded which). All receptors come from a male donor with ankylosing spondylitis or in good health (not recorded which).

The V call is TRBV28, the J call TRBJ2-7; D not resolved. The CDR3 extends over 13 amino acids. The V and J ends lost 4 bases and 0 bases respectively, with 7 bases between them. Germline CDR1 MDHEN, CDR2 SYDVKM. The CDR3 coding sequence is TGTGCCAGCAGTTGGCGGACCTCCTACGAGCAGTACGTC. It translates to CASSWRTSYEQYV.

This clonotype was observed a handful of times. V and J are TRBV6-5 and TRBJ2-7; 8 bases match TRBD2. The V gene's germline CDR1 is MNHEY and CDR2 SVGAGI. CDR3 length equals 14 residues. V dropped 2 bases and J dropped 3; count of bases not matched to a gene: 3. The CDR3 DNA is TGTGCCAGCAGTTACGGTAGCGGGATCTACGAGCAGTACGTC. This encodes CASSYGSGIYEQYV.

This sequence joins TRBV6-4 and TRBJ1-6; possibly TRBD1 for D (5 bases). The V gene's germline CDR1 is MRHNA and CDR2 SNTAGT. The V end was cut by 7 bases, the J end by 6 bases, with 16 bases between. The CDR3 spans 15 residues. CDR3 DNA sequence: TGTGCCAGCAACCCAGGGCCGGGTCTTAATTCACCCCTCCACTTT. Translated: CASNPGPGLNSPLHF.

J is TRBJ2-7 and V is TRBV14, with D uncertain. This CDR3 is built from 14 residues. Germline values: CDR1 SGHDN, CDR2 FVKESK. Trimming stripped 0 bases from V and 0 bases from J, with 6 bases between. The DNA for the CDR3 is TGTGCCAGCAGCCAAGATACCTACTCCTACGAGCAGTACGTC. It yields the protein CASSQDTYSYEQYV.

In this sample, this clonotype turned up a few times. The chain uses TRBV5-1 and TRBJ2-3, with D hard to call. CDR1 is SGHRS, CDR2 YFSETQ, per germline. V was cut by 6 bases and J by 3 bases, with 14 bases left in between. This CDR3 has 14 residues. The CDR3 region has the DNA TGCGCCAGCACCCTTGAGACCCCAACAGATACGCAGTATTTT. Its translation is CASTLETPTDTQYF.

The chain uses TRBV12-3 or TRBV12-4 and TRBJ2-3; D perhaps matches TRBD1 (6 bases). This CDR3 region has 16 residues. Trimming took off 5 bases at V and 2 bases at J, with 17 bases between the two ends. In nucleotides, the CDR3 is TGTGCCAGCAGTCCCAGGGGTGGATCGGCCACAGATACGCAGTATTTT. The encoded protein is CASSPRGGSATDTQYF.

In this sample, this clonotype turned up a few times. The chain combines TRBV20-1 with TRBJ1-5; D is unclear. CDR1 DFQATT and CDR2 SNEGSKA come from the germline V gene (reference sequence). V lost 0 bases and J lost 6, with 12 bases in between. CDR3 length equals 14 residues. For the CDR3, the DNA is TGCAGTGCTAGAGATCTGTGGCCAGGTCAGCCCCAGCATTTT. Its protein is CSARDLWPGQPQHF.

The chain combines TRBV5-1 with TRBJ2-2; D might be TRBD1 (5 bases). Germline assignment: CDR1 SGHRS and CDR2 YFSETQ. This CDR3 contains 14 residues. Trimming pared 4 bases from V and 0 bases from J, leaving 7 bases between. The CDR3 protein is CASSVGPNTGELFF. The CDR3 DNA reads TGCGCCAGCAGCGTGGGGCCGAACACCGGGGAGCTGTTTTTT.

The genes are TRBV5-5 and TRBJ2-4; TRBD2 is a possible D gene (5 bases). Germline V CDR1 and CDR2: SGHKS, YYEKEE (reference sequence). The CDR3 has 15 amino acids. V gave up 0 bases and J gave up 7 bases, with 14 bases separating them. The CDR3 region has the DNA TGTGCCAGCAGCTTGGTGGATACCCCGGGGAACATTCAGTACTTC. Translation: CASSLVDTPGNIQYF.

V is TRBV6-5 and J is TRBJ2-3; D unclear. Germline CDR1 is MNHEY and CDR2 is SVGAGI. Trimming removed 2 bases from V and 7 bases from J, with 4 bases in between. This CDR3 has 11 amino acids. The CDR3 DNA reads as TGTGCCAGCAGTTACCAACATACGCAGTATTTT. Encoded protein: CASSYQHTQYF.

The V call is TRBV7-9, the J call TRBJ2-5, with D unclear. Trimming removed 2 bases at V and 1 base at J, with 8 bases between. The germline V gene encodes CDR1 SEHNR and CDR2 FQNEAQ (reference sequence). The CDR3 totals 14 residues. CDR3 residues: CASSLSHTQETQYF. In DNA form, the CDR3 reads TGTGCCAGCAGCTTATCGCATACCCAAGAGACCCAGTACTTC.

This clonotype was detected ten times or more. V usage is TRBV20-1 and J usage is TRBJ2-3; 9 bases align to TRBD1. J was trimmed by 1 base and V by 7 bases; bases with no gene match: 3. Germline lookup yields CDR1 DFQATT and CDR2 SNEGSKA (reference sequence). The CDR3 is 13 amino acids. The CDR3 DNA reads TGCAGTGGCCGGACAGGGGGCACAGATACGCAGTATTTT. It codes for CSGRTGGTDTQYF.

The chain has TRBV5-5 and TRBJ1-4; D uncertain. V lost 4 bases and J 4 bases, leaving 11 bases between the germline ends. Germline lookup yields CDR1 SGHKS and CDR2 YYEKEE (reference sequence). This CDR3 contains 14 residues. The chain's CDR3 is CASSRPENNEKLFF. In DNA form, the CDR3 reads TGTGCCAGCAGCCGGCCTGAGAATAATGAAAAACTGTTTTTT.

The sample holds many counts of this clonotype. The chain combines TRBV6-4 with TRBJ2-5; tentative D call: TRBD1 (6 bases). The CDR3 has 13 residues. The germline V gene encodes CDR1 MRHNA and CDR2 SNTAGT. V was shortened by 6 bases and J by 2 bases, with 10 bases between the two germline ends. The CDR3 reads CASSRTGQETQYF. The CDR3 nucleotides read TGTGCCAGCAGCCGAACAGGGCAAGAGACCCAGTACTTC.

This rearrangement joins TRBV5-5 to TRBJ2-7; 7 bases map to TRBD1. V lost 4 bases and J lost 2; bases outside the gene matches: 6. The germline CDR1 and CDR2 sequences are SGHKS and YYEKEE (reference sequence). The CDR3 runs 14 residues. The CDR3 sequence: CASSLQTGPYEQYV. CDR3 in DNA: TGTGCCAGCAGCCTGCAGACAGGGCCCTACGAGCAGTACGTC.

This clonotype was seen only a few times. This sequence joins TRBV28 and TRBJ2-7; 8 bases match TRBD2. With V trimmed by 1 base and J by 3 bases, 5 bases remained unmatched. Germline lookup yields CDR1 MDHEN and CDR2 SYDVKM. There are 15 residues in the CDR3. DNA for the CDR3: TGTGCCAGCAGTTTATCGACTACTAGCGGCTACGAGCAGTACGTC. This gives the protein CASSLSTTSGYEQYV.

The rearrangement joins TRBV25-1 to TRBJ2-6; no firm D call. CDR3 size: 14 residues. Between the trimmed V and J ends, which lost 6 bases and 1 base, there was a span of 7 bases. Germline CDR1 reads MGHDK; CDR2 reads SYGVNS. DNA of the CDR3: TGTGCCAGCAGCGGCAGGTCTGGGGCCAACGTCCTGACTTTC. It translates to CASSGRSGANVLTF.

The V gene is TRBV7-2, the J gene TRBJ2-1, with 7 bases identical to TRBD2. V was clipped by 3 bases and J by 9 bases; unmatched bases: 11. This CDR3 is 15 amino acids long. Germline V CDR1 and CDR2: SGHTA, FQGNSA. CDR3 region: CASSLGAGTTPEQFF. The CDR3 DNA is TGTGCCAGCAGCTTGGGAGCGGGAACCACCCCTGAGCAGTTCTTC.

This clonotype was picked up a small number of times. CDR3: CASSVQQGAGTEAFF. CDR3 bases: TGCGCCAGCAGCGTGCAACAGGGGGCTGGCACTGAAGCTTTCTTT. The J gene is TRBJ1-1, the V gene TRBV5-1; 9 bases line up with TRBD1. V lost 4 bases and J lost 4; bases outside the gene matches: 8. The CDR3 extends over 15 amino acids. The germline CDR1 and CDR2 sequences are SGHRS and YFSETQ. The full variable domain, with the rest looked up from reference TRBV5-1 and TRBJ1-1, is KAGVTQTPRYLIKTRGQQVTLSCSPISGHRSVSWYQQTPGQGLQFLFEYFSETQRNKGNFPGRFSGRQFSNSRSEMNVSTLELGDSALYLCASSVQQGAGTEAFFGQGTRLTVV.

This clonotype was detected a few times. The chain recombines TRBV5-1 with TRBJ1-6; possible D gene TRBD1, 5 bases. Per the germline V gene, CDR1 is SGHRS and CDR2 is YFSETQ. The CDR3 contains 15 residues. V was clipped by 0 bases and J by 5 bases, with 9 bases between them. Here the CDR3 reads CASSLETGDNSPLHF. The CDR3 region has the DNA TGCGCCAGCAGCTTGGAAACGGGGGATAATTCACCCCTCCACTTT.

This sequence joins TRBV2 and TRBJ1-6; weak D call: TRBD1 (6 bases). Trimming removed 7 bases from V and 8 bases from J, with 15 bases in between. This CDR3 is 14 amino acids long. The V gene's germline CDR1 is SNHLY and CDR2 FYNNEI. In nucleotides, the CDR3 is TGTGCCAGCAATCAACAGGGTCGGGATTCACCCCTCCACTTT. Amino acid sequence: CASNQQGRDSPLHF.

This chain links TRBV12-3 or TRBV12-4 with TRBJ1-3, with a weak D call TRBD1 (6 bases). The CDR3 extends over 15 amino acids. V was pared by 7 bases and J by 2 bases, with 15 bases between. The CDR3, as DNA: TGTGCCAGCAACCTCCGGGGACATACTGGAAACACCATATATTTT. Its protein product is CASNLRGHTGNTIYF.